The rows below give T cell receptor beta chains drawn from one sample of a study of blood T cell repertoires in COVID-19. Some clones are missing from TCRdb's copy, which holds only in-frame ones; the method was immunoSEQ multiplex PCR. The sample carries 65,000 to 85,000 clones, approximately 81% recorded once. Input material: peripheral blood. The receptors shown here come from a woman aged 55-69 years with acute or convalescent COVID-19. Each CDR3 is given with its conserved first and last residue. The order of the fields is V gene, clone size, J gene, D gene, CDR3 protein, CDR3 DNA. A D gene is named only where the DNA matches it firmly. Size is omitted from some rows. Given values are once, few, many or a class for expanded clones.

>TRBV5-6|-|TRBJ1-2|-
CASSLDRGNGYTF
TGTGCCAGCAGCTTGGATAGGGGGAATGGCTACACCTTC
>TRBV5-1|-|TRBJ1-1|TRBD1
CASSLVGQTNTEAFF
TGCGCCAGCAGCTTGGTGGGACAGACGAACACTGAAGCTTTCTTT
>TRBV29-1|-|TRBJ1-1|-
CSVEVGQANTEAFF
TGCAGCGTTGAAGTCGGTCAGGCCAACACTGAAGCTTTCTTT
>TRBV10-1|few|TRBJ2-5|TRBD2
CASSEGSGVTMKTQYF
TGCGCCAGCAGTGAGGGTAGCGGGGTCACTATGAAGACCCAGTACTTC
>TRBV18|-|TRBJ2-5|-
CASSPLEKTKETQYF
TGTGCCAGCTCACCCCTCGAGAAAACGAAAGAGACCCAGTACTTC
>TRBV6-5|-|TRBJ1-1|-
CASSSTGSNTEAFF
TGTGCCAGCAGTTCGACAGGCTCGAACACTGAAGCTTTCTTT
>TRBV12-3/TRBV12-4|-|TRBJ2-3|TRBD2
CASGGEVDTQYF
TGTGCCAGCGGGGGGGAGGTAGATACGCAGTATTTT
>TRBV18|-|TRBJ2-2|TRBD2
CASSPPTSGWNTGELFF
TGTGCCAGCTCACCACCGACTAGCGGGTGGAACACCGGGGAGCTGTTTTTT
>TRBV5-6|few|TRBJ1-2|TRBD1
CASSLDRGNYGYTF
TGTGCCAGCAGCTTGGACAGGGGGAACTATGGCTACACCTTC
>TRBV7-2|-|TRBJ2-3|TRBD1
CASSVYRGDTQYF
TGTGCCAGCAGCGTTTACAGGGGAGATACGCAGTATTTT
>TRBV4-2|-|TRBJ2-1|TRBD2
CASSQGAGTSGYNEQFF
TGTGCCAGCAGCCAAGGGGCCGGGACTAGCGGGTACAATGAGCAGTTCTTC
>TRBV30|-|TRBJ1-2|-
CAWSGGQDGYTF
TGTGCCTGGAGTGGGGGGCAGGACGGCTACACCTTC
>TRBV7-9|-|TRBJ1-3|TRBD1
CASRTTGAGGNTIYF
TGTGCCAGCAGAACCACAGGGGCAGGAGGAAACACCATATATTTT
>TRBV5-1|once|TRBJ1-6|-
CASSVGRGDSPLHF
TGCGCCAGCAGCGTAGGGAGGGGGGATTCACCCCTCCACTTT
>TRBV5-1|-|TRBJ1-1|TRBD1
CASYPGQKNTEAFF
TGCGCCAGTTATCCGGGACAGAAGAACACTGAAGCTTTCTTT
>TRBV2|-|TRBJ1-2|TRBD1
CASTGTGLGNYGYTF
TGTGCCAGCACCGGGACAGGCCTGGGGAACTATGGCTACACCTTC
>TRBV5-6|-|TRBJ2-5|-
CASSKDWGETQYF
TGTGCCAGCAGCAAGGACTGGGGAGAGACCCAGTACTTC
>TRBV7-8|-|TRBJ1-3|-
CASSLVTSQSGNTIYF
TGTGCCAGCAGCTTAGTAACAAGTCAGTCTGGAAACACCATATATTTT
>TRBV5-1|-|TRBJ1-6|TRBD1
CASSAVTGGNSPLHF
TGCGCCAGCAGCGCTGTGACAGGGGGTAATTCACCCCTCCACTTT
>TRBV5-5|-|TRBJ1-2|-
CASSLVGEDYGYTF
TGTGCCAGCAGCTTGGTGGGGGAGGACTATGGCTACACCTTC
>TRBV10-3|-|TRBJ2-7|-
CAISERDSYEQYF
TGTGCCATCAGTGAGCGGGACTCCTACGAGCAGTACTTC
>TRBV4-2|-|TRBJ1-6|-
CASSQGGLGDNSPLHF
TGTGCCAGCAGCCAAGGAGGCCTAGGGGATAATTCACCCCTCCACTTT
>TRBV27|-|TRBJ1-1|-
CASSSTSGGRVTEAFF
TGTGCCAGCAGTTCAACTAGCGGGGGGCGGGTCACTGAAGCTTTCTTT
>TRBV9|many|TRBJ1-1|-
CASSQGYLSEHGEAFF
TGTGCCAGCAGCCAGGGGTACTTATCCGAACATGGTGAAGCTTTCTTT
>TRBV7-6|-|TRBJ2-1|-
CASSPVESSYNEQFF
TGTGCCAGCAGCCCGGTTGAAAGCTCCTACAATGAGCAGTTCTTC
>TRBV4-1|once|TRBJ2-1|TRBD1
CASSHKPDRVSNEQFF
TGCGCCAGCAGCCACAAACCGGACAGGGTGAGCAATGAGCAGTTCTTC
>TRBV24-1|-|TRBJ1-1|-
CATSDPRDSLTEAFF
TGTGCCACCAGTGACCCGAGGGACTCACTCACTGAAGCTTTCTTT
>TRBV7-3|many|TRBJ2-3|TRBD1
CASSLKAGTGGTDTQYF
TGTGCCAGCAGCTTAAAGGCCGGGACAGGGGGCACAGATACGCAGTATTTT
>TRBV29-1|-|TRBJ1-1|-
CSVVSGSTEAFF
TGCAGCGTTGTGTCGGGTAGCACTGAAGCTTTCTTT
>TRBV21-1|-|TRBJ1-1|-
CASKGKGRTEAFF
TGTGCCAGCAAGGGTAAAGGGAGGACTGAAGCTTTCTTT
>TRBV18|-|TRBJ1-1|-
CASSPGAERMNTEAFF
TGTGCCAGCTCACCAGGTGCGGAACGAATGAACACTGAAGCTTTCTTT
>TRBV6-6|-|TRBJ1-2|-
CASSYPGQGYTF
TGTGCCAGCAGTTACCCCGGACAGGGCTACACCTTC
>TRBV24-1|-|TRBJ2-5|-
CATGGREAVETQYF
TGTGCCACTGGCGGTCGGGAAGCGGTAGAGACCCAGTACTTC
>TRBV7-2|-|TRBJ1-4|-
CASSLPPNEKLFF
TGTGCCAGCAGCTTACCTCCTAATGAAAAACTGTTTTTT
>TRBV11-2|-|TRBJ1-1|-
CATEGYTEAFF
TGTGCCACTGAGGGTTACACTGAAGCTTTCTTT